The rows below give T cell receptor beta chains drawn from one sample of a study of blood T cell repertoires in COVID-19. Only in-frame clones appear in the TCRdb table, and some are missing; sequencing was by immunoSEQ multiplex PCR. The sample consists of approximately 400,000 clones, 70% to 90% of them appearing once. Sequences were obtained from peripheral blood. These receptors were obtained from a woman between 45 and 65 years old with COVID-19, enrolled during active disease. Both conserved end residues are part of each CDR3. Rows give clone size only sometimes, using once, few, many, or a class for an expanded clone.

>once|TRBV5-1
CASSLMTGGGGEQYF
>NA|TRBV12-3/TRBV12-4
CASSRDNYEQYF
>NA|TRBV30
CAWRSAGSSGNTIYF
>NA|TRBV5-8
CASSRIGTGSYNEQFF
>NA|TRBV9
CASSVAGVKDTQYF
>NA|TRBV18
CASSPPSVSNTEAFF
>NA|TRBV30
CAWSVGGSGRGEKLFF
>NA|TRBV30
CAWSRSGGETQYF
>NA|TRBV12-3/TRBV12-4
CASRGRGYGYTF
>NA|TRBV11-2
CASSRNPRAAANEKLFF
>NA|TRBV7-2
CASSPRQGFIPGELFF
>NA|TRBV5-1
CASSLESAAPYEQYF
>NA|TRBV6-5
CASNGGQGAFF
>few|TRBV4-1
CASSQDVQEGDAFF
>NA|TRBV18
CASSPTGNYGYTF
>NA|TRBV12-3/TRBV12-4
CASSLGQEAGYTF
>NA|TRBV7-2
CASSVPGTGLTEAFF
>NA|TRBV2
CASSPGQSSYNSPLHF
>NA|TRBV7-2
CASSPLVRGSPLHF
>few|TRBV5-1
CASSLNPAGGGNEKLFF
>NA|TRBV12-5
CASGLVDRGHVGYTF
>NA|TRBV12-5
CASAIDTVPYNEQFF
>NA|TRBV6-5
CASSPPGQGGGYTF
>once|TRBV9
CASSVGEGSRSPLHF
>NA|TRBV7-8
CASSLNGWNQPQHF
>NA|TRBV27
CASSPAGVNSPLHF
>NA|TRBV9
CASSAPIISGTGNTGELFF